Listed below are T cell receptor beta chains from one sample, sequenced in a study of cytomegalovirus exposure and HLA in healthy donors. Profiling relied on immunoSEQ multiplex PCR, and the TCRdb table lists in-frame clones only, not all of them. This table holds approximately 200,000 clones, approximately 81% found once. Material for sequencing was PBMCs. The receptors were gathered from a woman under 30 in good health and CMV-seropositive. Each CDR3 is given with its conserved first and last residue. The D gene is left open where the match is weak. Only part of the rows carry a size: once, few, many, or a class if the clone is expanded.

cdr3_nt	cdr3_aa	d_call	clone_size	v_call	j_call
TGTGCCACCAGCAAACCGGACAGGGGGCTAGGAAAGGAGGATCAGCCCCAGCATTTT	CATSKPDRGLGKEDQPQHF	TRBD1	NA	TRBV15	TRBJ1-5
TGTGCCAGCAGCTTCTCCGGAAACACCATATATTTT	CASSFSGNTIYF	NA	NA	TRBV11-2	TRBJ1-3
TGTGCCAGCTCAACAGGGGGTGGGAACACTGAAGCTTTCTTT	CASSTGGGNTEAFF	TRBD1	NA	TRBV18	TRBJ1-1
TGTGCCAGCAGCTTGGCCACAACAGGGTCCTATGGCTACACCTTC	CASSLATTGSYGYTF	NA	NA	TRBV13	TRBJ1-2
TGCGCCAGCAGCCAAGATTCGGCAGGGGGGACTGAAGCTTTCTTT	CASSQDSAGGTEAFF	TRBD1	few	TRBV4-3	TRBJ1-1
TGTGCCAGCAGCCAAGAGCTGCGGAGGGGAACTAACACCGGGGAGCTGTTTTTT	CASSQELRRGTNTGELFF	NA	once	TRBV4-2	TRBJ2-2
TGTGCCTGGAGTACCCCGTGGGACAGGGGGCGAGGGCAGTACTTC	CAWSTPWDRGRGQYF	TRBD1	NA	TRBV30	TRBJ2-7
TGTGCCAGCAGTTACTCGACAACTAGCACAGATACGCAGTATTTT	CASSYSTTSTDTQYF	NA	NA	TRBV6-6	TRBJ2-3
TGTGCCAGCAGCGCGCGAGGACAGGGTGGCACTGAAGCTTTCTTT	CASSARGQGGTEAFF	TRBD1	NA	TRBV13	TRBJ1-1
TGTGCCAGTAGTATAGTAGGGACAGGGGATGCTTTCTTT	CASSIVGTGDAFF	TRBD1	NA	TRBV19	TRBJ1-1
TGTGCCAGCAGTTACAGGGGCAAGGATGGCTACACCTTC	CASSYRGKDGYTF	NA	NA	TRBV6-5	TRBJ1-2
TGTGCCAGCAGCTTCGATAGCGGGGGGGGGAGAGAGACCCAGTACTTC	CASSFDSGGGRETQYF	TRBD2	NA	TRBV7-2	TRBJ2-5
TGTGCCAGCAGCCCCGGACAGGGTCAATTTTTGGTCACCGGGGAGCTGTTTTTT	CASSPGQGQFLVTGELFF	TRBD1	few	TRBV11-3	TRBJ2-2
TGTGCCAGTAGCGACAGGGGGGAGGACTATGGCTACACCTTC	CASSDRGEDYGYTF	TRBD1	once	TRBV19	TRBJ1-2
TGTGCCAGCTCACCAACGGGGAACACCGGGGAGCTGTTTTTT	CASSPTGNTGELFF	NA	NA	TRBV18	TRBJ2-2
TGTGCCAGCAGCGGCCGACTAGCGGGGGGGCCTAGAGGAGAGACCCAGTACTTC	CASSGRLAGGPRGETQYF	TRBD2	NA	TRBV7-9	TRBJ2-5